This TCR beta chain derives from a study of T cells in localized non-small cell lung cancer. General study points: For the top 100 tumor clones, a median roughly 56 also appeared in adjacent lung. Sequencing covered just one tumor region, so heterogeneity cannot be ruled out. Uninvolved adjacent lung, not tumor, had the highest T cell clonality. Longer overall survival was linked to higher blood T cell density.

The J segment lost 9 bases and the V segment lost 3 bases, leaving 8 bases of the junction unmatched. The CDR3 runs to 15 residues. CDR1 MNHEY and CDR2 SVGAGI come from the germline V gene. Assay used: immunoSEQ multiplex PCR; TCRdb lists only in-frame clones, some missing. The data contain tens of thousands of clones, 80% to 90% of them singletons. About this clone itself: Its target is unknown.

This sequence joins TRBV6-5 and TRBJ2-1; 10 bases are a match to TRBD2. This sample comprised peripheral blood, obtained before any cancer treatment. The origin of this receptor is a woman between 40 and 69 years old with stage I lung adenocarcinoma. Here the CDR3 DNA reads TGTGCCAGCAGTTATGGGGGACTAGCGTCGGCTGAGCAGTTCTTC. It translates to CASSYGGLASAEQFF.